The 30 T cell receptor beta chains presented below share a single source sample, sequenced in a study of control samples from healthy donors and cancer patients. Assay used: immunoSEQ multiplex PCR; TCRdb lists only in-frame clones, some missing. Here the sample spans 170,000 or so clones, about 94% being singletons. The material sequenced was blood. All receptors come from a woman aged 35 to 49 in good health.

The genes are TRBV6-1 and TRBJ1-1, with D possibly being TRBD1 (6 bases). V was clipped by 0 bases and J by 1 base, with 9 bases between them. This CDR3 spans 15 amino acids. The germline V gene encodes CDR1 MNHNS and CDR2 SASEGT. The CDR3 is CASSEANRANTEAFF. The CDR3, as DNA: TGTGCCAGCAGTGAAGCTAACAGGGCGAACACTGAAGCTTTCTTT.

This clone was found once. The chain joins TRBV25-1 to TRBJ1-6, with D possibly matching TRBD1 (6 bases). Germline values: CDR1 MGHDK, CDR2 SYGVNS. Trimming took 5 bases from V and 7 from J, leaving 15 bases between them. The CDR3 totals 15 residues. Here the CDR3 DNA reads TGTGCCAGCAGTTCTTTCCTAGGGGGAAATTCACCCCTCCACTTT. As protein: CASSSFLGGNSPLHF.

V is TRBV4-3 and J is TRBJ2-7; 8 bases line up with TRBD1. After removal of 6 bases from V and 2 bases from J, the junction contained 9 bases not matched to a gene. Germline V lookup: CDR1 LGHNA, CDR2 YSLEER. The length of the CDR3 is 15 residues. The CDR3 region is CASSAATGATYEQYF. In DNA form, the CDR3 reads TGCGCCAGCAGTGCGGCGACAGGGGCGACCTACGAGCAGTACTTC.

V usage is TRBV9 and J usage is TRBJ1-3; tentatively, D is TRBD1 (6 bases). Germline V CDR1 and CDR2: SGDLS, YYNGEE. V lost 4 bases, J lost 8 bases, and 16 bases lay in between. This CDR3 region has 14 residues. The CDR3 here is CASSQGTKGDTIYF. CDR3 in DNA: TGTGCCAGCAGCCAAGGGACAAAAGGGGACACCATATATTTT.

The CDR3 loop reads CASSLHGASNTGELFF. The CDR3 nucleotides read TGTGCCAGCAGCTTACACGGCGCTTCGAACACCGGGGAGCTGTTTTTT. J is TRBJ2-2 and V is TRBV11-2, with unresolved D. V lost 2 bases to trimming and J lost 0 bases, with 10 bases between them. CDR3 length: 16 amino acids. Germline V gives CDR1 SGHAT, CDR2 FQNNGV.

The chain combines TRBV11-2 with TRBJ1-5, with a possible D match to TRBD1 (5 bases). V lost 0 bases, J lost 8 bases, and 11 bases lay in between. The CDR3 runs to 14 residues. Germline V gene sequence: CDR1 SGHAT, CDR2 FQNNGV. The CDR3 is CASSLDGGLEPQHF. The CDR3 nucleotides are TGTGCCAGCAGCTTAGATGGGGGACTGGAGCCCCAGCATTTT. Full variable domain (outside the CDR3, taken from reference TRBV11-2 and TRBJ1-5): EAGVAQSPRYKIIEKRQSVAFWCNPISGHATLYWYQQILGQGPKLLIQFQNNGVVDDSQLPKDRFSAERLKGVDSTLKIQPAKLEDSAVYLCASSLDGGLEPQHFGDGTRLSIL.

The chain combines TRBV2 with TRBJ2-7, with 8 bases fitting TRBD1. The CDR3 loop spans 17 amino acids. With 8 bases clipped from V and 2 bases from J, the junction kept 17 bases outside the gene matches. Germline V gene data show CDR1 as SNHLY and CDR2 as FYNNEI. Written as DNA, the CDR3 is TGTGCCAGCGCTATTCCTAACAGGGGGTTAAAAACCTACGAGCAGTACTTC. Translating it yields CASAIPNRGLKTYEQYF.

This sequence joins TRBV5-1 and TRBJ1-3, with 7 bases that match TRBD1. The CDR3 is 14 residues long. With V trimmed by 3 bases and J by 4 bases, 4 bases remained unmatched. Germline V gene sequence: CDR1 SGHRS, CDR2 YFSETQ. CDR3 amino acids: CASSSRTGGNTIYF. The CDR3 DNA reads TGCGCCAGCAGCTCCCGGACAGGCGGAAACACCATATATTTT.

This chain uses TRBV18 with TRBJ2-3; no reliable D call. The V and J ends lost 3 bases and 6 bases respectively, with 13 bases between them. The CDR3 length is 14 residues. The germline V gene encodes CDR1 KGHSH and CDR2 LQKENI. The CDR3: CASSPPNAADTQYF. Here the CDR3 DNA reads TGTGCCAGCTCACCCCCCAATGCCGCGGATACGCAGTATTTT.

The chain has TRBV5-4 and TRBJ1-1; 10 bases agree with TRBD1. The CDR3 has 16 residues. Per the germline V gene, CDR1 is SGHNT and CDR2 is YYREEE (reference sequence). Losses at the gene ends were 4 bases for V and 7 bases for J; bases not matched to a gene: 13. The CDR3 DNA follows: TGTGCCAGCAGCCCTCAAGTCGGGACAGGGGTTGTTGAAGCTTTCTTT. This encodes CASSPQVGTGVVEAFF.

V usage is TRBV5-4 and J usage is TRBJ2-5, with D possibly being TRBD1 or TRBD2 (5 bases each). Germline V gene lookup returns CDR1 SGHNT and CDR2 YYREEE (reference sequence). CDR3 size: 13 residues. Trimming removed 5 bases at V and 3 bases at J, with 11 bases between. The CDR3 spells CASSFGTEETQYF. Written as DNA, the CDR3 is TGTGCCAGCAGTTTTGGGACGGAAGAGACCCAGTACTTC.

The gene calls are TRBV5-1 and TRBJ2-7; possibly TRBD1 for D (5 bases). Trimming took 2 bases from V and 7 from J, leaving 19 bases between them. From germline, CDR1 is SGHRS and CDR2 YFSETQ. The CDR3 has 15 amino acids. CDR3 DNA: TGCGCCAGCAGCTTACAGGCAGGGTCGTCTGGTGAGCAGTACTTC. The encoded protein is CASSLQAGSSGEQYF.

V gene TRBV2 combines with J gene TRBJ2-5; a weak D match, TRBD2 (6 bases). The germline gives CDR1 SNHLY, CDR2 FYNNEI. This CDR3 is built from 15 residues. The ends were cut back, 6 bases at V and 4 bases at J, with 18 bases in the middle. CDR3 bases: TGTGCCAGCAGGGAGGGGCCACCCCCGGGAGAGACCCAGTACTTC. This sequence encodes CASREGPPPGETQYF.

This clone was picked up one time. The chain recombines TRBV5-1 with TRBJ1-1; 10 nucleotides align to TRBD1. The germline CDR1 and CDR2 sequences are SGHRS and YFSETQ. V shed 2 bases, J shed 5 bases, and the junction held 9 bases outside the gene matches. The CDR3 runs 16 residues. CDR3: CASSFSRTGGGTEAFF. The CDR3 DNA is TGCGCCAGCAGCTTCTCTAGGACAGGGGGTGGGACTGAAGCTTTCTTT.

V and J are TRBV3-1 (or the pseudogene TRBV3-2) and TRBJ1-1, with D tentatively TRBD1 (6 bases). The CDR3 is 13 residues long. CDR1 and CDR2 from the germline V gene are LGHDT and YNNKEL (reference sequence). Trimming cost V 0 bases and J 5 bases, with 7 bases left between them. The CDR3 DNA follows: TGTGCCAGCAGCCAAGATAGGGGGACTGAAGCTTTCTTT. Its protein is CASSQDRGTEAFF.

The chain uses TRBV7-8 and TRBJ2-2, with 11 bases lining up with TRBD2. V lost 6 bases to trimming and J lost 4 bases; unmatched junction nucleotides: 13. The CDR3 length is 18 residues. Germline lookup yields CDR1 SGHVS and CDR2 FQNEAQ. The CDR3: CASRPGAGLAAVTGELFF. The DNA for the CDR3 is TGTGCCAGCAGACCTGGCGCGGGACTAGCGGCCGTCACCGGGGAGCTGTTTTTT.

The chain links TRBV3-1 (or the pseudogene TRBV3-2) to TRBJ1-2; a possible D gene is TRBD1 (5 bases). Germline assignment: CDR1 LGHDT and CDR2 YNNKEL (reference sequence). V shed 3 bases and J shed 2 bases, with 7 bases lying between them. This CDR3 region has 13 residues. CDR3 protein: CASSHRDNYGYTF. Here the CDR3 DNA reads TGTGCCAGCAGCCACCGGGACAACTATGGCTACACCTTC.

The gene calls are TRBV27 and TRBJ2-2; TRBD2 matches 10 bases. The CDR3 runs to 15 residues. CDR1 and CDR2 from the germline V gene are MNHEY and SMNVEV (reference sequence). The ends lost 4 bases at V and 4 bases at J; junction bases unmatched: 3. The CDR3: CASSSSGSSTGELFF. CDR3 sequence (DNA): TGTGCCAGCAGTTCTAGCGGGAGCAGCACCGGGGAGCTGTTTTTT.

The V gene is TRBV5-1, the J gene TRBJ1-1; D remains unclear. Trimming took off 0 bases at V and 4 bases at J, with 7 bases between the two ends. The V gene's germline CDR1 is SGHRS and CDR2 YFSETQ. The CDR3 has 13 residues. The CDR3 spells CASSLAGSTEAFF. The CDR3 DNA follows: TGCGCCAGCAGCTTGGCAGGATCCACTGAAGCTTTCTTT. The entire variable domain, with the rest obtained from reference TRBV5-1 and TRBJ1-1, is as follows: KAGVTQTPRYLIKTRGQQVTLSCSPISGHRSVSWYQQTPGQGLQFLFEYFSETQRNKGNFPGRFSGRQFSNSRSEMNVSTLELGDSALYLCASSLAGSTEAFFGQGTRLTVV.

The chain is built from TRBV19 and TRBJ1-1; TRBD1 is a possible D gene (6 bases). The V gene's germline CDR1 is LNHDA and CDR2 SQIVND (reference sequence). CDR3 length equals 14 residues. The V end was cut by 1 base, the J end by 4 bases, with 10 bases between. The CDR3 loop is CASSIVQGSTEAFF. CDR3 nucleotide sequence: TGTGCCAGTAGTATAGTGCAGGGGTCCACTGAAGCTTTCTTT. Filled out from reference TRBV19 and TRBJ1-1, the complete variable domain reads DGGITQSPKYLFRKEGQNVTLSCEQNLNHDAMYWYRQDPGQGLRLIYYSQIVNDFQKGDIAEGYSVSREKKESFPLTVTSAQKNPTAFYLCASSIVQGSTEAFFGQGTRLTVV.

This chain uses TRBV12-5 with TRBJ2-3; 10 bases match TRBD1. Germline CDR1 is LGHNT and CDR2 is FRNRAP. Trimming cost V 6 bases and J 5 bases; bases outside gene matches: 8. This CDR3 has 15 residues. CDR3 bases: TGTGCTAGTGGGGGATGGGACAGGGGAATAGATACGCAGTATTTT. Translating gives CASGGWDRGIDTQYF.

The chain is built from TRBV6-5 and TRBJ1-1, with D tentatively TRBD1 (5 bases). The CDR3 sequence is 14 residues long. The V and J ends lost 6 bases and 1 base respectively, with 12 bases between them. Germline values: CDR1 MNHEY, CDR2 SVGAGI. In nucleotides, the CDR3 is TGTGCCAGCAGCCGGGGGGATACGAACACTGAAGCTTTCTTT. Translating gives CASSRGDTNTEAFF.

The CDR3 DNA is TGCGCCAGCAGCTTGCAGAGCTCCTACAATGAGCAGTTCTTC. Translating gives CASSLQSSYNEQFF. The V gene is TRBV5-1, the J gene TRBJ2-1, with D unclear. V was cut by 1 base and J by 0 bases, with 5 bases left in between. CDR3 length: 14 amino acids. Germline CDR1 is SGHRS and CDR2 is YFSETQ.

This rearrangement joins TRBV30 to TRBJ2-7; the D is unclear. The CDR3 contains 12 residues. The V gene lost 3 bases and the J gene lost 2 bases, with 8 bases spanning the gap. Germline V gives CDR1 GTSNPN, CDR2 SVGIG (reference sequence). The CDR3 sequence is CAWSPGPYEQYF. The CDR3 bases are TGTGCCTGGAGCCCTGGCCCCTACGAGCAGTACTTC.

The V gene is TRBV10-2, the J gene TRBJ1-2, with 7 nucleotides matching TRBD1. The V gene's germline CDR1 is WSHSY and CDR2 SAAADI. The CDR3 runs to 17 residues. V lost 6 bases, J lost 5 bases, and 18 bases stayed unmatched. DNA of the CDR3: TGCGCCAGCAGAGCAGGGGGTTCAACCCTCCCGAAATATGGCTACACCTTC. The encoded protein is CASRAGGSTLPKYGYTF.

V is TRBV7-6 and J is TRBJ2-2; D not certain. The CDR3 runs 16 residues. Trimming left V 7 bases short and J 0 bases short, with 15 bases between. Germline V lookup: CDR1 SGHVS, CDR2 FNYEAQ. This CDR3 is CASTLLRNANTGELFF. The CDR3, as DNA: TGTGCCAGCACCCTCTTAAGAAATGCGAACACCGGGGAGCTGTTTTTT.

The chain combines TRBV29-1 with TRBJ2-7; possible D gene TRBD2, 5 bases. CDR1 and CDR2 from the germline V gene are SQVTM and ANQGSEA. Trimming removed 3 bases from V and 4 bases from J, with 10 bases in between. This CDR3 is 12 amino acids long. The CDR3 DNA follows: TGCAGCGTTGACGGCCCGGGATACGAGCAGTACTTC. Protein sequence: CSVDGPGYEQYF.

The gene calls are TRBV7-6 and TRBJ1-1; D is unresolved. The CDR3 consists of 13 residues. The V gene lost 5 bases and the J gene lost 1 base, with 8 bases spanning the gap. Germline V gene lookup returns CDR1 SGHVS and CDR2 FNYEAQ. The DNA for the CDR3 is TGTGCCAGCAGCCTGAGTCAGAACACTGAAGCTTTCTTT. Protein product: CASSLSQNTEAFF.

The chain uses TRBV1 and TRBJ1-5; the table's D call TRBD1 went unverified against the DNA. TRBV1 is designated a pseudogene. The CDR3 length is 15 residues. CDR3 residues: CTSSQSIFWGRPQHF. The CDR3 DNA reads TGCACCAGCAGCCAATCTATTTTTTGGGGCAGGCCCCAGCATTTT.

Details on this clone: The sample has other DNA sequences that encode this CDR3 too. The chain employs TRBV27 and TRBJ1-5; D unresolved. This CDR3 contains 13 residues. Germline V gene sequence: CDR1 MNHEY, CDR2 SMNVEV (reference sequence). Between the trimmed V and J ends, which lost 3 bases and 2 bases, there was a span of 5 bases. The CDR3, as DNA: TGTGCCAGCAGTTTGGTTGGCAATCAGCCCCAGCATTTT. It is translated as CASSLVGNQPQHF.